This T cell receptor (beta chain) was identified during a study of blood T cells in healthy people across ages. Together with a sample-barcoded 5' primer, a J-beta primer mix was included in a second PCR lasting roughly 6 to 12 cycles. Through a template-switch adaptor with 12 random nucleotides, each cDNA molecule received a tag. TCRdb called the 5' RACE reads again in MiXCR, with one record for every CDR3 protein. There are 800,000 to 950,000 distinct CDR3 sequences in the sample; 48% occur only once, and around 15% lies in the top ten. General study results and limits: Older age went with lower TCR beta diversity per million T cells, in a roughly linear way. The donors' CMV status was not determined, possibly confounding changes in expanded clonotypes.

The extraction recovered at least 5.5 micrograms of total RNA per sample. To note about this clonotype: The antigen is not known.

Trimming took 5 bases from V and 13 from J, leaving 18 bases between them. The germline V gene has CDR1 SQVTM and CDR2 ANQGSEA. This CDR3 has 12 amino acids. Sequences were obtained from blood. The rearrangement joins TRBV29-1 to TRBJ2-4; no clear D. The origin of this receptor is a man aged 25-40 years in good health. In DNA, the CDR3 is TGCAGCGTTAAGGGAACGGATGTAAAGCAGTACTTC. Amino acids: CSVKGTDVKQYF.